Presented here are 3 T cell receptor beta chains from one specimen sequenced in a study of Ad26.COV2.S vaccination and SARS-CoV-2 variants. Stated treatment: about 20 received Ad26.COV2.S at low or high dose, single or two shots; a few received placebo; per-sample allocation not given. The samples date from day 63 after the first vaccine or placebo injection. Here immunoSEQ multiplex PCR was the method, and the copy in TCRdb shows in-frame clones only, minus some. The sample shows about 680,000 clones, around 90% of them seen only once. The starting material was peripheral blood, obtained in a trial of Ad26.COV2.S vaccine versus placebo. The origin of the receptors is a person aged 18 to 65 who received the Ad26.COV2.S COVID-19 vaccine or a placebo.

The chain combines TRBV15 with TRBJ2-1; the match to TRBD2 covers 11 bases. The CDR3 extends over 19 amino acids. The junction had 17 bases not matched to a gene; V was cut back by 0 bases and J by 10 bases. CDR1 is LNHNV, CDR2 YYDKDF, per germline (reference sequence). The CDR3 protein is CATSRDVRMIAGGPGEQFF. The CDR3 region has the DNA TGTGCCACCAGCAGAGACGTAAGAATGATAGCGGGAGGGCCCGGGGAGCAGTTCTTC. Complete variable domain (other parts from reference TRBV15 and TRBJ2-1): DAMVIQNPRYQVTQFGKPVTLSCSQTLNHNVMYWYQQKSSQAPKLLFHYYDKDFNNEADTPDNFQSRRPNTSFCFLDIRSPGLGDTAMYLCATSRDVRMIAGGPGEQFFGPGTRLTVL.

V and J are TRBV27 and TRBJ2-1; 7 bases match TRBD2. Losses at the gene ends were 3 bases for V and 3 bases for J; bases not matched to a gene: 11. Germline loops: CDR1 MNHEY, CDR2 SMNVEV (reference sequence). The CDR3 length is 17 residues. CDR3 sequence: CASSFQSGAGRYNEQFF. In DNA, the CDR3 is TGTGCCAGCAGTTTCCAGTCGGGAGCGGGACGCTACAATGAGCAGTTCTTC.

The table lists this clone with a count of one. The CDR3 DNA sequence: TGTGCCAGCAGCTTGAGGGGAAGGGTCGAAGCTTTCTTT. Its translation: CASSLRGRVEAFF. V usage is TRBV7-9 and J usage is TRBJ1-1; weak D call: TRBD1 (5 bases). Germline V CDR1 and CDR2: SEHNR, FQNEAQ (reference sequence). The CDR3 extends over 13 amino acids. V was clipped by 3 bases and J by 8 bases, with 13 bases between them.